These T cell receptor beta chains were read from a single sample in a study of CD8 T cells in ankylosing spondylitis. TCRdb reprocessed the 5' RACE reads via MiXCR and lists one record per CDR3 protein. The repertoire has fewer than 350,000 distinct CDR3 sequences, 11% of them found once; the top ten carry about 10%. Material for sequencing was blood, either unsorted or a sorted T cell fraction (not recorded which). The receptor set was obtained from a female donor with ankylosing spondylitis or in good health (not recorded which). The CDR3 runs from the conserved cysteine through the conserved F or W. D genes are given only for firm matches. Some rows have no size entry. The others give once, few or many, or a class for an expanded clone.

abundance	v_gene	d_gene	j_gene	CDR3nt	CDR3aa
many	TRBV9	.	TRBJ2-5	TGTGCCAGCAGCGTAAATTCGGGCCAAGAGACCCAGTACTTC	CASSVNSGQETQYF
.	TRBV12-3/TRBV12-4	TRBD2	TRBJ2-2	TGTGCCAGCCTTACAAAGGGACTAGCGGGGTGTTTT	CASLTKGLAGCF
few	TRBV20-1	.	TRBJ1-1	TGCAGTGCTAGACCTGGACGGAACACTGAAGCTTTCTTT	CSARPGRNTEAFF
many	TRBV6-1	.	TRBJ1-3	TGTGCCAGCAGTGACGGATTTGGAAACACCATATATTTT	CASSDGFGNTIYF
few	TRBV20-1	.	TRBJ2-1	TGCAGTGCTAGAGACCCAGGCAGGGTAGGCGGGAAAGGGAGCTACAATGAGCAGTTCTTC	CSARDPGRVGGKGSYNEQFF
many	TRBV20-1	.	TRBJ2-5	TGCAGTGCTAGGGTGCCTTTGGGGCAAGAGACCCAGTACTTC	CSARVPLGQETQYF
few	TRBV30	TRBD1	TRBJ1-6	TGTGCCTGGGCCAGAGGGGGCCCCCTCCACTTT	CAWARGGPLHF
many	TRBV12-3/TRBV12-4	.	TRBJ2-3	TGTGCCATCCTCCCTGGGGGCTCCCAGAGGACGCAGTATTTT	CAILPGGSQRTQYF
many	TRBV12-3/TRBV12-4	.	TRBJ2-7	TGTGCCAGCAGCTCCCGATACGAGCAGTACTTC	CASSSRYEQYF
.	TRBV7-6	.	TRBJ2-6	TGTGCCAGCAGCCTTATAGAGGGTGGGGCCAACGTCCTGACTTTC	CASSLIEGGANVLTF
.	TRBV7-2	TRBD1	TRBJ2-7	TGTGCCAGCAGCTTAACGCTCGACAGGGTCCACGAGCAGTACTTC	CASSLTLDRVHEQYF
.	TRBV20-1	TRBD2	TRBJ2-1	TGCAGTGCTAGAGATGTTCTAGCGGGGGGTACGAGCTCCTACAATGAGCAGTTCTTC	CSARDVLAGGTSSYNEQFF
few	TRBV29-1	TRBD2	TRBJ2-4	TGCAGCGTGGGGACTAGCGGGACCAGTCCCAAAAACATTCAGTACTTC	CSVGTSGTSPKNIQYF
many	TRBV20-1	TRBD2	TRBJ2-1	TGCAGTGCTAGAGATATGCGGGGGGGTTACAATGAGCAGTTCTTC	CSARDMRGGYNEQFF
many	TRBV10-3	.	TRBJ1-5	TGTGCCATCAGTGAGTCGAGGGGGGCAGGACAGCCCCAGCATTTT	CAISESRGAGQPQHF
.	TRBV20-1	.	TRBJ1-5	TGCAGTGGGACTCAGGGAATCAATCAGCCCCAGCATTTT	CSGTQGINQPQHF
.	TRBV5-5	TRBD1	TRBJ2-6	TGTGCCAGCAGCGTACGACAGGGGGACGTCCTGACTTTC	CASSVRQGDVLTF
few	TRBV9	.	TRBJ2-7	TGTGCCAGCAGCGTAGATCTTGGGGGCGGGACAGTTACCGAGCAGTACTTC	CASSVDLGGGTVTEQYF
few	TRBV5-1	TRBD2	TRBJ2-4	TGCGCCAGCAGCTTGGAAACTAGCGGCAAAAACATTCAGTACTTC	CASSLETSGKNIQYF
few	TRBV11-2	.	TRBJ2-5	TGTGCCAGCAGCTTAGATGGAGGGAGAGAGACCCAGTACTTC	CASSLDGGRETQYF
.	TRBV3-1	TRBD2	TRBJ2-3	TGTGCCAGCAGCCAAGATTGGAGTGGCGGGACTAGCGGGGGCACAGATACGCAGTATTTT	CASSQDWSGGTSGGTDTQYF
.	TRBV6-4	.	TRBJ1-5	TGTGCCAGCTGTTTACAGACCGGCCCGATTCGGACAAGTCATCAGCCCCAGCATTTT	CASCLQTGPIRTSHQPQHF
few	TRBV5-4	TRBD1	TRBJ2-2	TGTGCCAGCAGCGTACAGGGGGCGCTGGCCGGGGAGCTGTTTTTT	CASSVQGALAGELFF
few	TRBV11-2	.	TRBJ2-3	TGTGCCAGCAGCTTAGTTGGGAGCGGCACAGATACGCAGTATTTT	CASSLVGSGTDTQYF
many	TRBV6-4	.	TRBJ1-1	TGTGCCAGCAGTGACTCGTCGACTTCTGAAGCTTTCTTT	CASSDSSTSEAFF
.	TRBV3-1	TRBD1	TRBJ2-1	TGTGCCAGCAGCCCCGGGACAGGGGAAAACAATGAGCAGTTCTTC	CASSPGTGENNEQFF
few	TRBV5-1	.	TRBJ1-1	TGCGCCAGCAGCTTGGTGGCGGGAAGGAACACTGAAGCTTTCTTT	CASSLVAGRNTEAFF
many	TRBV10-3	TRBD1	TRBJ2-7	TGTGCCATCAGTGAGTTCGGGTGGGACAGACCCTACGAGCAGTACTTC	CAISEFGWDRPYEQYF
many	TRBV27	.	TRBJ2-3	TGTGCCAGCAGTTTAACGTCCTCTAGCACAGATACGCAGTATTTT	CASSLTSSSTDTQYF
few	TRBV12-3/TRBV12-4	.	TRBJ1-2	TGTGCCAGCAGTAGGGACGAAGTATCCTATGGCTACACCTTC	CASSRDEVSYGYTF
.	TRBV7-8	TRBD2	TRBJ2-1	TGTGCCAGCAGCTTGCTCCCGGGGACTAGCACCAATGAGCAGTTCTTC	CASSLLPGTSTNEQFF
.	TRBV27	.	TRBJ1-1	TGTGCCAGCAGTTTCGGGCCTTTTCGCGGAGCTTTCTTT	CASSFGPFRGAFF
many	TRBV20-1	.	TRBJ2-2	TGCAGTGCTAAAAAACTAGCTTCCGGGGAGCTGTTTTTT	CSAKKLASGELFF
few	TRBV12-3/TRBV12-4	TRBD2	TRBJ2-5	TGTGCCAGCAGTTTATCATCGGGGGGGGAGACCCAGTACTTC	CASSLSSGGETQYF
few	TRBV1	.	TRBJ2-1	TGCACCAGCAGCCAAGATCGGGGTCTCTACAATGAGCAGTTCTTC	CTSSQDRGLYNEQFF
many	TRBV5-1	.	TRBJ1-2	TGCGCCAGCAGCTTGGCGGCAACCGGATTCTATGGCTACACCTTC	CASSLAATGFYGYTF
few	TRBV5-1	TRBD1	TRBJ2-5	TGCGCCAGTTCGGGACAGGGGGTGGAGACCCAGTACTTC	CASSGQGVETQYF